These 5 T cell receptor beta chains were sequenced from one sample in a study of T cells after yellow fever vaccination. TCRdb independently ran MiXCR on the 5' RACE reads; one entry per CDR3 protein. The repertoire consists of about 130,000 distinct CDR3 sequences, with roughly 6.7% occurring once and the leading ten covering 0.55% to 0.7%. The starting material was CD4+ T cells sorted from PBMCs, obtained 10 days after the yellow fever booster vaccination. All receptors derive from a man aged 30 to 45 who received the YFV17D yellow fever vaccine.

This clonotype occurred many times. J is TRBJ2-3 and V is TRBV20-1; TRBD2 matches 8 bases. This CDR3 is built from 15 residues. Germline values: CDR1 DFQATT, CDR2 SNEGSKA (reference sequence). Trimming removed 3 bases from V and 2 bases from J; junction bases left unmatched: 7. This CDR3 reads CSASQVAGTTDTQYF. CDR3 sequence (DNA): TGCAGTGCTAGCCAGGTAGCGGGAACCACAGATACGCAGTATTTT.

Comments on this clonotype: With a much larger clone just one base away, this may be a read error. The genes are TRBV3-1 and TRBJ2-1; D uncertain. The CDR3 length is 19 residues. Germline V gene data show CDR1 as LGHDT and CDR2 as YNNKEL (reference sequence). The CDR3 is CACSQDVQCEASSYNEQFF. In nucleotides, the CDR3 is TGTGCCTGCAGCCAAGATGTTCAGTGTGAGGCTAGCTCCTACAATGAGCAGTTCTTC.

This clonotype was detected many times. This sequence joins TRBV9 and TRBJ1-1, with TRBD1 matching 9 bases. Germline V CDR1 and CDR2: SGDLS, YYNGEE. The CDR3 covers 15 residues. V lost 0 bases to trimming and J lost 8 bases; unmatched junction nucleotides: 8. For the CDR3, the DNA is TGTGCCAGCAGCGTAGAAAGGGACAGGGACTCCGAAGCTTTCTTT. Translation gives CASSVERDRDSEAFF.

This clonotype was counted ten times or more. The chain recombines TRBV3-1 with TRBJ2-2; perhaps TRBD1 as D (5 bases). Germline CDR1 reads LGHDT; CDR2 reads YNNKEL (reference sequence). Trimming left V 5 bases short and J 2 bases short, with 12 bases between. There are 15 residues in the CDR3. DNA for the CDR3: TGTGCCAGCAGCGAGAGGACAACCAACACCGGGGAGCTGTTTTTT. This gives the protein CASSERTTNTGELFF.

This clonotype has just a few counts. The chain couples TRBV6-1 to TRBJ2-7; the D is unclear. Germline CDR1 reads MNHNS; CDR2 reads SASEGT. V lost 6 bases, J lost 2 bases, and 11 bases lay in between. There are 13 residues in the CDR3. Here the CDR3 DNA reads TGTGCCAGCAGCCGCTACCCCCCCTACGAGCAGTACTTC. It is translated as CASSRYPPYEQYF.